These T cell receptor beta chains were read from a single sample in a study of graft-versus-host responses after intestinal transplantation. The repertoire was sequenced with immunoSEQ multiplex PCR; TCRdb's copy has only in-frame clones and lacks some. The profile shows roughly 5,200 clones, about 25% of them singletons. The sample consisted of alloreactive CD4+ T cells from a mixed lymphocyte reaction culture, taken before transplantation. The origin of the receptors is a human patient who was an organ donor for intestinal transplantation. The CDR3 runs from the conserved cysteine through the conserved F or W. A D gene is named only where the DNA matches it firmly. A clone size is listed for some rows: how often the clone was seen (once, few, many), or a class if it is expanded.

V: TRBV4-1; size: -; J: TRBJ2-7; D: -; CDR3: CASSLSGPYEQYF; DNA: TGCGCCAGCAGCCTGAGCGGTCCCTACGAGCAGTACTTC
V: TRBV11-3; size: -; J: TRBJ2-3; D: TRBD2; CDR3: CASTQWGGSTDTQYF; DNA: TGTGCCAGCACCCAGTGGGGGGGGAGCACAGATACGCAGTATTTT
V: TRBV6-6; size: few; J: TRBJ2-7; D: -; CDR3: CASSYSSGQIEQYF; DNA: TGTGCCAGCAGTTACTCGAGCGGACAGATCGAGCAGTACTTC
V: TRBV18; size: medium-sized; J: TRBJ1-2; D: TRBD1; CDR3: CASSPRGYGYTF; DNA: TGTGCCAGCTCACCCAGGGGGTATGGCTACACCTTC
V: TRBV30; size: few; J: TRBJ2-6; D: TRBD2; CDR3: CAWASGGYSGANVLTF; DNA: TGTGCCTGGGCTAGCGGGGGTTACTCTGGGGCCAACGTCCTGACTTTC
V: TRBV18; size: few; J: TRBJ1-5; D: TRBD1; CDR3: CASSLGTAHNQPQHF; DNA: TGTGCCAGCTCACTAGGGACAGCTCACAATCAGCCCCAGCATTTT
V: TRBV19; size: few; J: TRBJ2-7; D: TRBD1; CDR3: CASSIAGGSYEQYF; DNA: TGTGCCAGTAGTATAGCAGGGGGCTCCTACGAGCAGTACTTC
V: TRBV7-9; size: -; J: TRBJ2-7; D: -; CDR3: CASIMDSISPEQYF; DNA: TGTGCCAGCATCATGGACAGTATAAGTCCCGAGCAGTACTTC
V: TRBV7-2; size: -; J: TRBJ2-7; D: -; CDR3: CASSLAGGYEQYF; DNA: TGTGCCAGCAGCTTAGCGGGGGGTTACGAGCAGTACTTC
V: TRBV7-2; size: -; J: TRBJ2-4; D: -; CDR3: CASSLATRGASDKLAKNIQYF; DNA: TGTGCCAGCAGCTTAGCGACCAGGGGAGCCTCAGATAAACTAGCCAAAAACATTCAGTACTTC
V: TRBV5-1; size: -; J: TRBJ2-1; D: -; CDR3: CASSLEGPVFNEQFF; DNA: TGCGCCAGCAGCTTGGAGGGGCCAGTTTTCAATGAGCAGTTCTTC
V: TRBV19; size: -; J: TRBJ1-1; D: TRBD1; CDR3: CASSRQGTMNTEAFF; DNA: TGTGCCAGTAGTCGACAGGGGACCATGAACACTGAAGCTTTCTTT
V: TRBV29-1; size: medium-sized; J: TRBJ1-3; D: -; CDR3: CSVELSSGNTIYF; DNA: TGCAGCGTTGAATTGAGCTCTGGAAACACCATATATTTT
V: TRBV29-1; size: -; J: TRBJ1-1; D: TRBD1; CDR3: CSVVGIQGARAFF; DNA: TGCAGCGTTGTGGGGATACAGGGGGCACGAGCTTTCTTT
V: TRBV7-3; size: -; J: TRBJ2-7; D: -; CDR3: CASSLWGMGEQYF; DNA: TGTGCCAGCAGCTTATGGGGCATGGGCGAGCAGTACTTC
V: TRBV5-8; size: -; J: TRBJ2-7; D: -; CDR3: CASSPRNRDSGLYEQYF; DNA: TGTGCCAGCAGCCCACGTAACCGGGACTCCGGACTCTACGAGCAGTACTTC
V: TRBV27; size: many; J: TRBJ2-7; D: TRBD1; CDR3: CASSRDRGSYEQYF; DNA: TGTGCCAGCAGTCGGGACAGGGGATCCTACGAGCAGTACTTC
V: TRBV30; size: medium-sized; J: TRBJ1-2; D: TRBD1; CDR3: CAWKGQGLAGYTF; DNA: TGTGCCTGGAAAGGACAGGGGTTAGCTGGCTACACCTTC
V: TRBV19; size: -; J: TRBJ1-1; D: -; CDR3: CASSTPDRNTEAFF; DNA: TGTGCCAGTAGTACCCCGGACAGGAACACTGAAGCTTTCTTT
V: TRBV7-9; size: medium-sized; J: TRBJ2-7; D: TRBD2; CDR3: CASSPGGLSFAYEQYF; DNA: TGTGCCAGCAGCCCGGGGGGTCTCAGCTTTGCCTACGAGCAGTACTTC
V: TRBV5-4; size: few; J: TRBJ2-3; D: -; CDR3: CASSLQGTDTQYF; DNA: TGTGCCAGCAGCTTACAGGGAACAGATACGCAGTATTTT
V: TRBV18; size: -; J: TRBJ1-1; D: -; CDR3: CASSPAGATHGIDNTEAFF; DNA: TGCGCCAGCTCACCAGCAGGGGCGACCCATGGGATTGATAACACTGAAGCTTTCTTT
V: TRBV6-1; size: medium-sized; J: TRBJ1-5; D: -; CDR3: CASTEGQITKNQPQHF; DNA: TGTGCCAGCACTGAAGGACAGATAACAAAAAATCAGCCCCAGCATTTT
V: TRBV2; size: -; J: TRBJ2-5; D: TRBD2; CDR3: CASSEVRAPGLELQETQYF; DNA: TGTGCCAGCAGTGAAGTGAGAGCCCCGGGACTAGAACTACAAGAGACCCAGTACTTC
V: TRBV4-1; size: -; J: TRBJ2-1; D: -; CDR3: CASSQDGVRGFSSYNEQFF; DNA: TGCGCCAGCAGCCAAGACGGAGTCCGGGGGTTCAGCTCCTACAATGAGCAGTTCTTC
V: TRBV5-4; size: few; J: TRBJ2-3; D: TRBD2; CDR3: CASRSGLAERWGATDTQYF; DNA: TGTGCCAGCAGGTCCGGACTAGCGGAACGATGGGGCGCCACAGATACGCAGTATTTT
V: TRBV7-9; size: few; J: TRBJ2-7; D: TRBD2; CDR3: CASGLAGPPYEQYF; DNA: TGTGCCAGCGGACTAGCAGGGCCCCCCTACGAGCAGTACTTC
V: TRBV7-9; size: -; J: TRBJ1-1; D: TRBD1; CDR3: CASSVGQGWTEAFF; DNA: TGTGCCAGCAGCGTAGGACAGGGATGGACTGAAGCTTTCTTT
V: TRBV7-3; size: few; J: TRBJ2-3; D: TRBD2; CDR3: CASSLMGGGVDTQYF; DNA: TGTGCCAGCAGCTTAATGGGGGGGGGTGTAGATACGCAGTATTTT
V: TRBV6-1; size: few; J: TRBJ1-1; D: TRBD1; CDR3: CASRRGGEDTEAFF; DNA: TGTGCCAGCAGACGAGGGGGCGAGGACACTGAAGCTTTCTTT
V: TRBV5-1; size: medium-sized; J: TRBJ1-2; D: TRBD1; CDR3: CASSPQGVGGYTF; DNA: TGCGCCAGCAGCCCTCAGGGGGTCGGGGGCTACACCTTC
V: TRBV30; size: medium-sized; J: TRBJ1-2; D: -; CDR3: CAWSVRRSNYGYTF; DNA: TGTGCCTGGAGTGTACGGCGGAGTAACTATGGCTACACCTTC
V: TRBV10-2; size: -; J: TRBJ1-1; D: TRBD1; CDR3: CASSEGRGLEQAFF; DNA: TGCGCCAGCAGTGAAGGCAGGGGGCTGGAGCAAGCTTTCTTT
V: TRBV2; size: medium-sized; J: TRBJ1-2; D: TRBD1; CDR3: CASSEDRDYGYTF; DNA: TGTGCCAGCAGTGAGGACAGGGACTATGGCTACACCTTC
V: TRBV18; size: few; J: TRBJ2-1; D: -; CDR3: CASSSNRYNEQFF; DNA: TGTGCCAGCTCATCCAACAGATACAATGAGCAGTTCTTC
V: TRBV2; size: -; J: TRBJ2-7; D: -; CDR3: CASSQEQGPYEQYF; DNA: TGTGCCAGCAGTCAGGAACAGGGACCCTACGAGCAGTACTTC
V: TRBV10-2; size: medium-sized; J: TRBJ2-7; D: TRBD2; CDR3: CASSRTSGSYEQYF; DNA: TGCGCCAGCTCCCGGACTAGCGGGAGCTACGAGCAGTACTTC
V: TRBV5-1; size: medium-sized; J: TRBJ2-7; D: TRBD2; CDR3: CASSVPGLAGYEQYF; DNA: TGCGCCAGCAGCGTTCCGGGACTAGCGGGCTACGAGCAGTACTTC
V: TRBV27; size: -; J: TRBJ1-6; D: -; CDR3: CASRGLRGFNSPLHF; DNA: TGTGCCAGCAGGGGCCTCAGGGGCTTTAATTCACCCCTCCACTTT
V: TRBV2; size: medium-sized; J: TRBJ1-1; D: -; CDR3: CASGGDTEAFF; DNA: TGTGCCAGTGGAGGGGACACTGAAGCTTTCTTT
V: TRBV30; size: large; J: TRBJ2-7; D: -; CDR3: CAWKQGVYEQYF; DNA: TGTGCCTGGAAACAGGGTGTCTACGAGCAGTACTTC
V: TRBV11-3; size: few; J: TRBJ2-3; D: -; CDR3: CASSQGGLSTDTQYF; DNA: TGTGCCAGCAGTCAAGGAGGCCTTAGCACAGATACGCAGTATTTT
V: TRBV20-1; size: -; J: TRBJ1-2; D: -; CDR3: CSAGNNYGYTF; DNA: TGCAGTGCGGGCAATAACTATGGCTACACCTTC
V: TRBV7-3; size: -; J: TRBJ2-7; D: -; CDR3: CASSLWGMGEQYF; DNA: TGTGCCAGCAGCTTATGGGGCATGGGCGAGCAGTACTTC
V: TRBV11-2; size: -; J: TRBJ1-6; D: -; CDR3: CASSSQLSNSPLHF; DNA: TGTGCCAGCAGCTCCCAACTGTCTAATTCACCCCTCCACTTT
V: TRBV11-3; size: few; J: TRBJ2-3; D: TRBD2; CDR3: CASSPRLAGGTDTQYF; DNA: TGTGCCAGCAGCCCCCGACTAGCGGGGGGCACAGATACGCAGTATTTT
V: TRBV5-1; size: few; J: TRBJ2-5; D: TRBD2; CDR3: CASSIYATSGKTETQYF; DNA: TGCGCCAGCTCAATTTATGCCACTAGCGGGAAAACGGAGACCCAGTACTTC
V: TRBV30; size: medium-sized; J: TRBJ2-2; D: -; CDR3: CAWNRRVGGGELFF; DNA: TGTGCCTGGAACCGACGGGTAGGAGGCGGGGAGCTGTTTTTT
V: TRBV12-1; size: few; J: TRBJ1-5; D: -; CDR3: CASSFDLTGVRYQPQHF; DNA: TGTGCCAGCAGCTTTGATCTCACGGGGGTCCGTTATCAGCCCCAGCATTTT
V: TRBV6-5; size: medium-sized; J: TRBJ2-7; D: TRBD1; CDR3: CASSRSGTGGEQYF; DNA: TGTGCCAGCAGTCGATCCGGGACAGGGGGGGAGCAGTACTTC
V: TRBV30; size: many; J: TRBJ2-3; D: -; CDR3: CAWSNRDTQYF; DNA: TGTGCCTGGAGTAACAGAGATACGCAGTATTTT
V: TRBV9; size: medium-sized; J: TRBJ2-3; D: -; CDR3: CASSVEGHRADTQYF; DNA: TGTGCCAGCAGCGTAGAGGGACATAGGGCAGATACGCAGTATTTT
V: TRBV11-2; size: few; J: TRBJ2-1; D: TRBD1; CDR3: CASSKDRGNEQFF; DNA: TGTGCCAGCAGCAAGGACAGGGGGAATGAGCAGTTCTTC
V: TRBV10-3; size: few; J: TRBJ1-3; D: -; CDR3: CAIGGTISGNTIYF; DNA: TGTGCCATCGGAGGGACTATCTCTGGAAACACCATATATTTT
V: TRBV5-5; size: -; J: TRBJ2-5; D: -; CDR3: CASRLGGFGGRLQETQYF; DNA: TGTGCCAGCAGGCTTGGGGGGTTCGGGGGGCGCCTCCAAGAGACCCAGTACTTC
V: TRBV5-6; size: medium-sized; J: TRBJ2-4; D: -; CDR3: CASSLNTPFDIQYF; DNA: TGTGCCAGCAGCTTGAACACCCCATTTGACATTCAGTACTTC